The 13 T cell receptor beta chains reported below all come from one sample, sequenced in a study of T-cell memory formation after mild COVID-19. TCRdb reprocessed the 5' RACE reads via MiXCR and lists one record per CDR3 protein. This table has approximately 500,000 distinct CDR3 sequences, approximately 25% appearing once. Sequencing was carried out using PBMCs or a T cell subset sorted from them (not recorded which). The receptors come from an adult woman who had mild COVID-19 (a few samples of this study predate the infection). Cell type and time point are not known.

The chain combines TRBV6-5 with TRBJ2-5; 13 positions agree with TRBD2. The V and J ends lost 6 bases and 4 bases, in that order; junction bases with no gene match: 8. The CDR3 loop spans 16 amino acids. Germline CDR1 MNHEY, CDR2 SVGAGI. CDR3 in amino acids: CASRPGLAGTRETQYF. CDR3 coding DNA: TGTGCCAGCAGGCCGGGACTAGCGGGAACTAGAGAGACCCAGTACTTC.

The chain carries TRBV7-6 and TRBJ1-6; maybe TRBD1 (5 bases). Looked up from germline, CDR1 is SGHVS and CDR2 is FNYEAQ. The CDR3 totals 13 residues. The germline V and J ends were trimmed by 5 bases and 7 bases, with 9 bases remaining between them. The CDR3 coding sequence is TGTGCCAGCAGCCCGACAGCAAATTCACCCCTCCACTTT. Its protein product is CASSPTANSPLHF.

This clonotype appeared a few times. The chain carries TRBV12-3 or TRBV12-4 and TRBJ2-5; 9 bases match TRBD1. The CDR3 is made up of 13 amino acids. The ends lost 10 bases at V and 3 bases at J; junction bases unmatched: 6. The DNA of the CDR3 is TGTGCCATTTCACAGGGGGCGGAAGAGACCCAGTACTTC. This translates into CAISQGAEETQYF.

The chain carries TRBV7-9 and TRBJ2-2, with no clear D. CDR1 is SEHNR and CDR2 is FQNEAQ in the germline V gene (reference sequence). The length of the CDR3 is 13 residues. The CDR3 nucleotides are TGTGCTTCGCAGTTTGCGAACACCGGGGAGCTGTTTTTT. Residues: CASQFANTGELFF.

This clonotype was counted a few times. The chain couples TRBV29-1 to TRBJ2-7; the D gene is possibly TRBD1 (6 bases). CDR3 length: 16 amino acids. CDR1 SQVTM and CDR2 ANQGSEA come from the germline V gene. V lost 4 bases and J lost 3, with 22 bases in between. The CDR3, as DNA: TGCAGCGTTGTTGGTCGTAGGGACAATCAACGCTACGAGCAGTACTTC. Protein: CSVVGRRDNQRYEQYF.

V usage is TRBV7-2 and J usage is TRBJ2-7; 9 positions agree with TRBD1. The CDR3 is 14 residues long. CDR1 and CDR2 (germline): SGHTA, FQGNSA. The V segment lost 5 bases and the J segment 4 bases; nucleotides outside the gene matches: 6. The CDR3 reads CASSQPGQGYEQYF. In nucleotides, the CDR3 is TGTGCCAGCAGCCAACCGGGACAGGGATACGAGCAGTACTTC. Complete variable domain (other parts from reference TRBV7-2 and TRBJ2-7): GAGVSQSPSNKVTEKGKDVELRCDPISGHTALYWYRQSLGQGLEFLIYFQGNSAPDKSGLPSDRFSAERTGGSVSTLTIQRTQQEDSAVYLCASSQPGQGYEQYFGPGTRLTVT.

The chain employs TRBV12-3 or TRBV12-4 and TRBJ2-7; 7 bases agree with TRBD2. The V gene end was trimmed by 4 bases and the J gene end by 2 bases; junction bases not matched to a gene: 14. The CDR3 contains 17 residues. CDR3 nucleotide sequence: TGTGCCAGCAGTTACGACGGATGGACTAGTCTGGCCTACGAGCAGTACTTC. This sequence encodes CASSYDGWTSLAYEQYF.

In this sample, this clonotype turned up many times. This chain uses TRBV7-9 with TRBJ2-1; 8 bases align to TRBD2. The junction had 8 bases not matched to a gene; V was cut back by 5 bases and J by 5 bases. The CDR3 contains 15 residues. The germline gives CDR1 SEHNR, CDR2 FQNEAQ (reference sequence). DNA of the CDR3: TGTGCCAGCAGCCAATCTAGCGGGCCCAACAATGAGCAGTTCTTC. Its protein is CASSQSSGPNNEQFF.

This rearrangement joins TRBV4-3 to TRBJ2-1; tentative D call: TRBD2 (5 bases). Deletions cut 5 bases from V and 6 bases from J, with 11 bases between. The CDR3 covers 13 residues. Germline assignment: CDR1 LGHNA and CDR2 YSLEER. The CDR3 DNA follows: TGCGCCAGCAGCTGGGAGAGGACCAATGAGCAGTTCTTC. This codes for CASSWERTNEQFF.

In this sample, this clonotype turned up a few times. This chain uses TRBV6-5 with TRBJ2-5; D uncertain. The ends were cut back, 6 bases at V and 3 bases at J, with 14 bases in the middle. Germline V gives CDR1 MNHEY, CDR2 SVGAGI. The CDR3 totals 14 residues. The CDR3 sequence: CASSGRVGKETQYF. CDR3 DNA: TGTGCCAGCAGCGGTCGGGTTGGGAAAGAGACCCAGTACTTC.

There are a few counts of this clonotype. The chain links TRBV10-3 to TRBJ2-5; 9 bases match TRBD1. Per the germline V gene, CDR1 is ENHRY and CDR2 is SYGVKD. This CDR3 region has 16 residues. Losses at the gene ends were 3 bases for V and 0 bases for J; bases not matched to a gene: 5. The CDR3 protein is CAISDYRDRDQETQYF. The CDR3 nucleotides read TGTGCCATCAGTGATTATCGGGACAGGGACCAAGAGACCCAGTACTTC.

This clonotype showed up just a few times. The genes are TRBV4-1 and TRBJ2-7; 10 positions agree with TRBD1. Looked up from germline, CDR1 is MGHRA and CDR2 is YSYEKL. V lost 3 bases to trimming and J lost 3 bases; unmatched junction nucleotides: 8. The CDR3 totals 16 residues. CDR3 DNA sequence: TGCGCCAGCAGCCAGACTCCGGGACAGGGGATCTACGAGCAGTACTTC. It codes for CASSQTPGQGIYEQYF.

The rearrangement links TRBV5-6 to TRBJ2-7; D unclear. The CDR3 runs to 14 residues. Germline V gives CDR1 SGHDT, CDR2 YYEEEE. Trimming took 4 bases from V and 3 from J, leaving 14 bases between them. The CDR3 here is CASSPGSPFYEQYF. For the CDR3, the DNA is TGTGCCAGCAGCCCCGGGTCGCCCTTCTACGAGCAGTACTTC.